What follows are 7 T cell receptor beta chains derived from one specimen sequenced in a study of blood T cell repertoires in COVID-19 (dated by TCRdb to between 2020 and 2021). Libraries were built with the immunoSEQ multiplex PCR assay. TCRdb stores this immuneACCESS table with in-frame sequences only. Part of the clones is absent; in the studies checked, under half of the shortfall reflects unresolved V genes, and no reason is known for the rest. The sample table lists around 18,000 clones, 80% of them with a count of one. Of the sample, approximately 10% is held by the ten largest clones. Sequencing used peripheral blood. The origin of the receptors is a man older than 75 with acute or convalescent COVID-19.

The V call is TRBV5-1, the J call TRBJ2-2; D not resolved. With 2 bases removed from V and 0 bases from J, the gap between germline ends came to 8 bases. CDR3 length equals 15 residues. Per germline, CDR1 SGHRS and CDR2 YFSETQ. CDR3 region: CASSFTFANTGELFF. CDR3 coding DNA: TGCGCCAGCAGCTTTACATTTGCGAACACCGGGGAGCTGTTTTTT.

V is TRBV7-2 and J is TRBJ2-1; 8 bases fit TRBD2. The junction had 1 base not matched to a gene; V was cut back by 6 bases and J by 6 bases. The CDR3 spans 12 residues. Germline-derived CDR1 and CDR2 are SGHTA and FQGNSA. CDR3 protein: CASRRGVNEQFF. The CDR3 nucleotides are TGTGCCAGCAGGCGGGGGGTCAATGAGCAGTTCTTC.

V and J are TRBV5-6 and TRBJ1-3, with TRBD1 matching over 7 bases. CDR1 is SGHDT and CDR2 is YYEEEE in the germline V gene. Trimming removed 1 base from V and 11 bases from J; junction bases left unmatched: 3. The CDR3 covers 12 residues. The CDR3 DNA reads TGTGCCAGCAGCTTGAGGACAGGTCCCATATATTTT. It codes for CASSLRTGPIYF. Combining the CDR3 with reference TRBV5-6 and TRBJ1-3 gives the whole variable domain DAGVTQSPTHLIKTRGQQVTLRCSPKSGHDTVSWYQQALGQGPQFIFQYYEEEERQRGNFPDRFSGHQFPNYSSELNVNALLLGDSALYLCASSLRTGPIYFGEGSWLTVV.

The chain joins TRBV5-5 to TRBJ1-2; 7 bases agree with TRBD1. The germline gives CDR1 SGHKS, CDR2 YYEKEE (reference sequence). The CDR3 extends over 15 amino acids. J was trimmed by 2 bases and V by 4 bases; bases with no gene match: 8. The CDR3 region has the DNA TGTGCCAGCAGCCTGGGACAGCAACTGAACTATGGCTACACCTTC. Amino acids: CASSLGQQLNYGYTF.

The chain employs TRBV7-2 and TRBJ2-3; D possibly corresponds to TRBD1 (6 bases). Trimming removed 1 base at V and 3 bases at J, with 11 bases between. This CDR3 comprises 15 residues. Germline loops: CDR1 SGHTA, CDR2 FQGNSA. The CDR3 DNA reads as TGTGCCAGCAGCTTAGACTACAGGGTGACAGATACGCAGTATTTT. Protein product: CASSLDYRVTDTQYF.

The rearrangement links TRBV24-1 to TRBJ1-2; 10 nucleotides align to TRBD1. The V and J ends lost 3 bases and 8 bases, in that order; junction bases with no gene match: 8. CDR3 length: 15 amino acids. Germline lookup yields CDR1 KGHDR and CDR2 SFDVKD. The CDR3 DNA follows: TGTGCCACCAGTGATGGCGGGACAGGGGAGCCGGGCTACACCTTC. Translated: CATSDGGTGEPGYTF.

This clone was seen a handful of times. V usage is TRBV11-2 and J usage is TRBJ1-2, with a tentative D call TRBD1 (6 bases). CDR3 size: 17 residues. V was shortened by 1 base and J by 4 bases, with 19 bases between the two germline ends. Per the germline V gene, CDR1 is SGHAT and CDR2 is FQNNGV. CDR3 bases: TGTGCCAGCAGCTTAGGTATAGGGGGAGTGAGTAGCTATGGCTACACCTTC. Amino acids: CASSLGIGGVSSYGYTF.